The T cell receptor beta chain under discussion was sequenced for a study of Graves' ophthalmopathy and Graves' hyperthyroidism. This CDR3 region has 15 residues. Germline V gives CDR1 MDHEN, CDR2 SYDVKM. V shed 6 bases and J shed 0 bases, with 14 bases lying between them. Among the exclusions were patients with other autoimmune diseases, uncontrolled infections, pregnancy or lactation. Study results and caveats: Blood contained most expanded thyroid clonotypes exceeding 0.001 frequency.

RNA served as the template for amplifying TCR beta CDR3 regions. The first round was an RT-PCR with HTBI primers, and the second round was a multiplex PCR. Via MiXCR, TCRdb re-called the multiplex PCR reads, giving one row per CDR3 protein. Here the sample spans some 360,000 distinct CDR3 sequences, about a sixth being singletons. Points on this clonotype: Its antigen is undetermined.

The clonotype comes from an adult woman with stable Graves' hyperthyroidism. This chain uses TRBV28 with TRBJ1-1; D is possibly TRBD1 (5 bases). Specimen: peripheral blood. The CDR3: CASRPEGTVNTEAFF. In DNA, the CDR3 is TGTGCCAGCAGACCCGAAGGGACGGTGAACACTGAAGCTTTCTTT.